A single sample is the source of the 8 T cell receptor beta chains below, sequenced in a study of T-cell reconstitution after alpha-beta-depleted transplantation in children. Molecular barcoding with unique molecular identifiers was used for the TCRbeta library. MiXCR, run by TCRdb on the PCR reads, gives a single entry per CDR3 protein. This table has 500,000 to 650,000 distinct CDR3 sequences, 10% to 15% appearing once. This material consisted of PBMCs, mostly from graft donor cells, taken 360 days after TCRalphabeta/CD19-depleted stem cell transplant. The receptors originated from a male patient aged 10 to 17 who had a stem cell transplant for acute myeloid leukemia, so the T cells may come from the graft donor.

This clonotype was observed at least ten times. The gene calls are TRBV7-3 and TRBJ2-3; D possibly corresponds to TRBD2 (6 bases). Trimming cost V 4 bases and J 2 bases, with 16 bases left between them. CDR1 SGHTA and CDR2 FQGTGA come from the germline V gene. The CDR3 covers 16 residues. The CDR3 spells CASSYSGRTPTDTQYF. The CDR3 DNA is TGTGCCAGCAGCTATAGCGGTAGAACACCCACAGATACGCAGTATTTT.

This clonotype occurred a few times. Here the CDR3 DNA reads TGTGCCACCCGAAAGGGGCAGGGCGGGAGGGAAGGAAATGAGCAGTTCTTC. Encoded protein: CATRKGQGGREGNEQFF. V gene TRBV21-1 combines with J gene TRBJ2-1; the table's D gene call, TRBD2, was not cross checked with the DNA. TRBV21-1 is a recognized pseudogene. This CDR3 comprises 17 residues.

This clonotype was recorded many times. This sequence joins TRBV6-2 or TRBV6-3 and TRBJ2-2; D is perhaps TRBD1 or TRBD2 (5 bases each). The germline CDR1 and CDR2 sequences are MNHEY and SVGEGT. V lost 7 bases to trimming and J lost 0 bases, with 12 bases between them. The CDR3 covers 15 residues. The CDR3 DNA follows: TGTGCCAGCATTTGGGACGGCGCGAACACCGGGGAGCTGTTTTTT. Its translation: CASIWDGANTGELFF.

With respect to this clonotype: A much bigger clone sits one base away, suggesting this may be a read error. The CDR3 DNA reads as TGTGCCAGCTCACTGGGACAGGGCCACCAAGAGACCCAGTACTTC. Translated: CASSLGQGHQETQYF. The genes are TRBV18 and TRBJ2-5, with TRBD1 identical over 9 bases. The V gene's germline CDR1 is KGHSH and CDR2 LQKENI. This CDR3 has 15 amino acids. V was pared by 4 bases and J by 0 bases, with 3 bases of the junction left unmatched. Based on the CDR3 plus reference TRBV18 and TRBJ2-5, the full variable domain is NAGVMQNPRHLVRRRGQEARLRCSPMKGHSHVYWYRQLPEEGLKFMVYLQKENIIDESGMPKERFSAEFPKEGPSILRIQQVVRGDSAAYFCASSLGQGHQETQYFGPGTRLLVL.

This clonotype was found many times. The rearrangement links TRBV29-1 to TRBJ2-7; D perhaps matches TRBD2 (6 bases). Between the trimmed V and J ends, which lost 4 bases and 2 bases, there was a span of 12 bases. The CDR3 runs to 13 residues. CDR1 and CDR2 (germline): SQVTM, ANQGSEA. CDR3 sequence: CSVAPGVTYEQYF. The CDR3, as DNA: TGCAGCGTTGCCCCGGGGGTCACCTACGAGCAGTACTTC.

This chain uses TRBV28 with TRBJ1-6; 7 bases map to TRBD1. The length of the CDR3 is 16 residues. Germline V gene data show CDR1 as MDHEN and CDR2 as SYDVKM. With V trimmed by 3 bases and J by 8 bases, 10 bases remained unmatched. The DNA of the CDR3 is TGTGCCAGCAGTTTCCCGACAGGGACGACCCATTCACCCCTCCACTTT. The encoded protein is CASSFPTGTTHSPLHF.

This clonotype was found many times. CDR3 in DNA: TGTGCCACCCGCGACAGGGACTACGGCGAGCAGTACTTC. Translating gives CATRDRDYGEQYF. This chain joins TRBV24-1 and TRBJ2-7; tentatively, D is TRBD1 or TRBD2 (7 bases each). CDR1 KGHDR and CDR2 SFDVKD come from the germline V gene. Trimming removed 9 bases from V and 6 bases from J, with 17 bases in between. The CDR3 has 13 amino acids.

This clonotype was seen many times. The chain recombines TRBV20-1 with TRBJ2-5, with D perhaps matching TRBD2 (6 bases). CDR1 and CDR2 from the germline V gene are DFQATT and SNEGSKA (reference sequence). This CDR3 comprises 12 residues. Trimming stripped 5 bases from V and 5 bases from J, with 12 bases between. The CDR3 protein is CSALSGGETQYF. CDR3 sequence (DNA): TGCAGTGCTCTCAGTGGGGGGGAGACCCAGTACTTC.